The 25 T cell receptor beta chains listed next were all sequenced from one sample in a study of T cell clonality in common variable immunodeficiency. Profiled with immunoSEQ multiplex PCR; TCRdb holds only in-frame clones, not every one. This sample comprises roughly 60,000 clones, none seen once only. Sample: peripheral blood mononuclear cells. The receptors stem from a person aged 18 to 70 in good health.

At least ten counts were recorded for this clone. The read terminates 3 residues ahead of where the CDR3 ends, so the germline J gene completes it. The chain joins TRBV5-6 to TRBJ2-2, with 7 bases identical to TRBD2. In germline, CDR1 is SGHDT, CDR2 YYEEEE. The CDR3 is made up of 14 amino acids. Trimming at V came to 0 bases and at J to 7 bases, leaving 3 bases not matched to a gene. The DNA read from the CDR3 is TGTGCCAGCAGCTTGGCCACTAGCGTCGGGGAG. Translation: CASSLATSVGE. The whole CDR3 is CASSLATSVGELFF.

For this clone: The observed sequence ends 3 residues before the CDR3 terminus, with the missing tail filled in from the germline J gene. This rearrangement joins TRBV11-2 to TRBJ2-7, with 12 positions matching TRBD2. Germline loops: CDR1 SGHAT, CDR2 FQNNGV. Trimming at V came to 5 bases and at J to 6 bases, leaving 8 bases not matched to a gene. The CDR3 runs to 15 residues. The CDR3 bases that were read are TGTGCCAGCAGCAACAGGACTAGCGGGATCGGCGAG. This sequence encodes CASSNRTSGIGE. The full-length CDR3 reads as CASSNRTSGIGEQYF. The complete variable domain, with remaining parts taken from reference TRBV11-2 and TRBJ2-7, reads EAGVAQSPRYKIIEKRQSVAFWCNPISGHATLYWYQQILGQGPKLLIQFQNNGVVDDSQLPKDRFSAERLKGVDSTLKIQPAKLEDSAVYLCASSNRTSGIGEQYFGPGTRLTVT.

This clone was picked up many times. Read coverage stops 3 residues before the CDR3 terminus; the germline J gene supplies the remainder. The V gene is TRBV7-8, the J gene TRBJ2-1; D is possibly TRBD1 (5 bases). V lost 1 base to trimming and J lost 6 bases, with 10 bases between them. The CDR3 loop spans 14 amino acids. Germline assignment: CDR1 SGHVS and CDR2 FQNEAQ. CDR3: CASSLGQGGNEQFF. Partial CDR3 DNA: TGTGCCAGCAGCTTAGGCCAGGGCGGCAATGAG.

Of note for this clone: The CDR3 goes on 3 residues after the read ends, and that part is filled in from the germline J gene. This sequence joins TRBV18 and TRBJ1-2; D gene unclear. CDR3 length equals 19 residues. Germline loops: CDR1 KGHSH, CDR2 LQKENI. The sequenced CDR3 bases are TGTGCCAGCTCACCTTTCCCGACTAGCGGGAGTTCCCTCTCCTACGAC. This encodes CASSPFPTSGSSLSYD. The whole CDR3 protein reads CASSPFPTSGSSLSYDYTF.

This clone was observed many times. The read terminates 3 residues ahead of where the CDR3 ends, so the germline J gene completes it. The chain employs TRBV5-4 and TRBJ2-4; D might be TRBD1 or TRBD2, each matching 7 bases. Trimming shortened V by 6 bases and J by 8 bases, and 21 bases separated the two germline ends. From germline, CDR1 is SGHNT and CDR2 YYREEE (reference sequence). The CDR3 sequence is 15 residues long. This CDR3 reads CASTKGEGDRDIQYF. The part of the CDR3 DNA that was read is TGTGCCAGCACAAAGGGGGAGGGGGACAGAGACATT.

This clone occurred many times. One end of the junction is discordant with germline, which a read error may explain. From the germline J gene comes the end of the CDR3, since the read stops 3 residues before it. V usage is TRBV4-2 and J usage is TRBJ2-3; D might be TRBD1 or TRBD2, each matching 7 bases. The CDR3 spans 17 residues. Germline CDR1 LGHNA, CDR2 YNFKEQ. The CDR3 DNA, read in part, is TGCGCCAGCAGCCAAGGGGTCGGGGGAGGGGGCCCAGATACG. It encodes CASSQGVGGGGPDT. The full CDR3 protein reads CASSQGVGGGGPDTQYF.

This clone was counted only a few times. The sequence runs out 3 residues before the end of the CDR3; the remainder is reconstructed from the germline J gene. This chain joins TRBV2 and TRBJ1-2; 9 nucleotides line up with TRBD1. The CDR3 totals 13 residues. Germline lookup yields CDR1 SNHLY and CDR2 FYNNEI. The ends lost 8 bases at V and 7 bases at J; junction bases unmatched: 8. The covered CDR3 bases are TGTGCCAGCGGATCACAGGGGGCGGTTGGC. Encoded protein: CASGSQGAVG. The entire CDR3 sequence reads CASGSQGAVGYTF.

This clone appeared many times. The CDR3 end is not reached by the read, which stops 3 residues before it; the germline J gene fills it in. V gene TRBV19 combines with J gene TRBJ2-5, with 13 bases lining up with TRBD2. The CDR3 spans 18 residues. Germline CDR1 LNHDA, CDR2 SQIVND (reference sequence). The J segment lost 5 bases and the V segment lost 9 bases, leaving 18 bases of the junction unmatched. The DNA read from the CDR3 is TGTGCCAGCAGAGGAAACAAAATGGGACTAGCGGGATTGGAGACC. Its translation: CASRGNKMGLAGLET. The full CDR3 is CASRGNKMGLAGLETQYF.

This clone was counted many times. Read sequence stops 3 residues before the CDR3 end, and the germline J gene provides the missing end. V gene TRBV7-9 combines with J gene TRBJ2-2, with a weak D call TRBD1 (6 bases). Looked up from germline, CDR1 is SEHNR and CDR2 is FQNEAQ (reference sequence). V was clipped by 5 bases and J by 7 bases, with 14 bases between them. CDR3 length: 14 residues. The covered CDR3 bases are TGTGCCAGCAGCCACAGGGAATTAGGCGGGGAG. Protein sequence: CASSHRELGGE. The full CDR3 protein reads CASSHRELGGELFF.

This clone appeared a few times. The sequence runs out 3 residues before the end of the CDR3; the remainder is reconstructed from the germline J gene. The chain has TRBV7-6 and TRBJ2-3; D could derive from TRBD1 or TRBD2 (5 bases each). The CDR3 spans 15 residues. V lost 2 bases, J lost 1 base, and 10 bases lay in between. From germline, CDR1 is SGHVS and CDR2 FNYEAQ. This CDR3 reads CASSLNQGGTDTQYF. The CDR3 DNA, read in part, is TGTGCCAGCAGCTTAAACCAGGGAGGCACAGATACG.

This clone has ten or more counts. CDR3 loop: CASSLSQDTQYF. The DNA read from the CDR3 is TGTGCCAGCAGTTTAAGTCAGGATACG. The chain joins TRBV28 to TRBJ2-3, with D hard to call. Read coverage stops 3 residues before the CDR3 terminus; the germline J gene supplies the remainder. The CDR3 spans 12 residues. V lost 2 bases, J lost 6 bases, and 6 bases lay in between. CDR1 and CDR2 (germline): MDHEN, SYDVKM.

This clone has at least ten counts. The read terminates 3 residues before the CDR3 end, so the remaining end is supplied by the germline J gene. This chain joins TRBV20-1 and TRBJ2-5; 11 bases agree with TRBD2. V shed 2 bases and J 4 bases; nucleotides not matched to a gene: 3. Germline V gene data show CDR1 as DFQATT and CDR2 as SNEGSKA (reference sequence). This CDR3 contains 14 residues. This CDR3 is CSARLAGGRETQYF. Incomplete CDR3 DNA: TGCAGTGCTAGACTAGCGGGAGGTCGAGAGACC.

This clone was seen many times. The DNA read from the CDR3 is TGCAGTGCTAGAGCAGGGGGTACAACCCAAGAGACC. This encodes CSARAGGTTQET. The full CDR3 reads CSARAGGTTQETQYF. This chain joins TRBV20-1 and TRBJ2-5, with 7 bases that match TRBD1. The CDR3 goes on 3 residues after the read ends, and that part is filled in from the germline J gene. V trimming: 1 base; J trimming: 1 base; junction bases outside the gene matches: 6. Germline CDR1 and CDR2: DFQATT and SNEGSKA (reference sequence). This CDR3 is built from 15 residues.

This clone was observed at least ten times. The CDR3 end falls 3 residues outside the read, so it is completed with the germline J gene. The chain employs TRBV9 and TRBJ2-7; D possibly corresponds to TRBD2 (6 bases). The length of the CDR3 is 14 residues. The ends were cut back, 0 bases at V and 3 bases at J, with 10 bases in the middle. The V gene's germline CDR1 is SGDLS and CDR2 YYNGEE. CDR3 DNA, as far as it was read: TGTGCCAGCAGCGTAGGACTAGTTGGCTACGAG. Encoded protein: CASSVGLVGYE. The whole CDR3 reads CASSVGLVGYEQYF.

This clone was found many times. Read coverage stops 3 residues before the CDR3 terminus; the germline J gene supplies the remainder. The chain recombines TRBV19 with TRBJ1-2, with 9 bases matching TRBD1. V shed 5 bases, J shed 4 bases, and the junction held 8 bases outside the gene matches. Germline V gene lookup returns CDR1 LNHDA and CDR2 SQIVND (reference sequence). The CDR3 runs to 15 residues. Here the CDR3 reads CASSPGTGTAYGYTF. Partial CDR3 DNA: TGTGCCAGTAGTCCGGGGACAGGGACCGCCTATGGC.

This clone was detected many times. The CDR3 goes on 3 residues after the read ends, and that part is filled in from the germline J gene. The rearrangement joins TRBV2 to TRBJ2-1; D is possibly TRBD1 (6 bases). This CDR3 has 14 amino acids. Germline CDR1 is SNHLY and CDR2 is FYNNEI. V lost 6 bases and J lost 8, with 17 bases in between. CDR3 residues: CASRPQGPVYEQFF. Incomplete CDR3 DNA: TGTGCCAGCAGGCCACAGGGTCCGGTTTATGAG.

Ten or more counts support this clone. At one of its ends the junction is not consistent with the germline gene, which may arise from a read error. Read coverage stops 3 residues before the CDR3 terminus; the germline J gene supplies the remainder. The genes are TRBV4-2 and TRBJ2-3, with D uncertain. This CDR3 comprises 15 residues. CDR1 is LGHNA, CDR2 YNFKEQ, per germline. Partial CDR3 DNA: TGCGCCAGCAGCCAAGACCGTGTTCTGACAGATACG. Its translation is CASSQDRVLTDT. The CDR3, in full, reads CASSQDRVLTDTQYF.

This clone was counted many times. The sequenced fragment ends 3 residues before the CDR3 boundary, so the rest is inferred from the germline J gene. V usage is TRBV7-2 and J usage is TRBJ1-6; D unresolved. Germline V gene data show CDR1 as SGHTA and CDR2 as FQGNSA. This CDR3 contains 12 residues. The V gene lost 5 bases and the J gene lost 9 bases, with 8 bases spanning the gap. The CDR3 bases that were read are TGTGCCAGCAGCCCGGGGAGTTCACCC. This gives the protein CASSPGSSP. The full CDR3 protein reads CASSPGSSPLHF.

Many counts were recorded for this clone. The read ends 3 residues early relative to the CDR3; the germline J gene fills the gap. The chain recombines TRBV6-2 or TRBV6-3 with TRBJ2-5; TRBD1 might be the D (6 bases). V shed 6 bases and J shed 5 bases, with 16 bases lying between them. CDR3 size: 14 residues. CDR1 and CDR2 (germline): MNHEY, SVGEGT. The CDR3 sequence is CASRHQGNLETQYF. CDR3 DNA, as far as it was read: TGTGCCAGCAGGCATCAGGGGAACCTGGAGACC.

This clone was counted at least ten times. The CDR3 is cut off 3 residues early in the read; its end comes from the germline J gene. This chain uses TRBV5-1 with TRBJ1-1, with TRBD1 identical over 10 bases. V trimming: 4 bases; J trimming: 4 bases; junction bases outside the gene matches: 4. Germline lookup yields CDR1 SGHRS and CDR2 YFSETQ. There are 14 residues in the CDR3. The CDR3 here is CASSPGQGGTEAFF. The covered CDR3 bases are TGCGCCAGCAGCCCCGGACAGGGGGGCACTGAA.

This clone was seen repeatedly, ten times or more. The junction shows a germline mismatch at one end, possibly a read error. The read is 3 residues too short to cover the CDR3 end, so that end is filled in from the germline J gene. V and J are TRBV20-1 and TRBJ2-3; tentatively, D is TRBD2 (6 bases). This CDR3 spans 14 amino acids. Germline V gene lookup returns CDR1 DFQATT and CDR2 SNEGSKA (reference sequence). The CDR3 protein is CSALAATSIDTQYF. The CDR3 DNA, read in part, is TGCAGTGCTTTGGCGGCAACTAGCATAGATACG.

This clone came up many times. The read gets to within 3 residues of the CDR3 end, and the germline J gene fills in the rest. The chain is built from TRBV5-1 and TRBJ1-2, with D hard to call. Germline assignment: CDR1 SGHRS and CDR2 YFSETQ. Trimming removed 5 bases from V and 4 bases from J, with 18 bases in between. CDR3 length: 15 amino acids. The CDR3 DNA, read in part, is TGCGCCAGCAGTCAAACGGGTTTGCGAAGCTATGGC. It codes for CASSQTGLRSYG. The full CDR3 protein reads CASSQTGLRSYGYTF.

This clone was observed at least ten times. The read gets to within 3 residues of the CDR3 end, and the germline J gene fills in the rest. The chain combines TRBV5-4 with TRBJ2-5, with D possibly being TRBD2 (6 bases). V lost 0 bases and J lost 1, with 10 bases in between. From germline, CDR1 is SGHNT and CDR2 YYREEE (reference sequence). The CDR3 is made up of 15 amino acids. The CDR3 bases that were read are TGTGCCAGCAGCTTGGGAGTAGCGGTCCAAGAGACC. Protein product: CASSLGVAVQET. The CDR3 reads in full as CASSLGVAVQETQYF.

As concerns this clone: The CDR3 end lies 3 residues beyond the end of the read and is filled in from the germline J gene. V usage is TRBV10-2 and J usage is TRBJ2-7; D is possibly TRBD2 (6 bases). V lost 3 bases and J lost 0, with 9 bases in between. The CDR3 runs to 14 residues. Germline CDR1 WSHSY, CDR2 SAAADI. The covered CDR3 bases are TGCGCCAGCAGTGAACCTAGCGCCTCCTACGAG. As protein: CASSEPSASYE. The whole CDR3 reads CASSEPSASYEQYF.

This clone has at least ten counts. Read sequence stops 3 residues before the CDR3 end, and the germline J gene provides the missing end. The chain has TRBV12-3 or TRBV12-4 and TRBJ2-3; D is ambiguous. Trimming took 1 base from V and 2 from J, leaving 10 bases between them. The CDR3 totals 15 residues. The CDR3 bases that were read are TGTGCCAGCAGTTTAGTGAGCACCCTCACAGATACG. Encoded protein: CASSLVSTLTDT. The complete CDR3 reads CASSLVSTLTDTQYF.